These 20 T cell receptor beta chains came from one sample sequenced in a study of identical twins. MiXCR was run by TCRdb on the 5' RACE reads, yielding one entry per CDR3 protein. The table has 690,000 or so distinct CDR3 sequences, 8.5% to 9% seen once; the top ten hold around 0.95%. This sample also appeared in a second study, on yellow fever vaccine responses in identical twins.

The sequencing sample was made of PBMCs. These receptors were obtained from a young woman in good health.

This clonotype came up many times. This chain links TRBV7-8 with TRBJ2-3, with D perhaps TRBD2 (5 bases). The V gene lost 2 bases and the J gene lost 2 bases, with 14 bases spanning the gap. Per the germline V gene, CDR1 is SGHVS and CDR2 is FQNEAQ. The CDR3 runs to 16 residues. Here the CDR3 DNA reads TGTGCCAGCAGCTTAAAGCGGCTTGACCTCACAGATACGCAGTATTTT. It translates to CASSLKRLDLTDTQYF.

Regarding this clonotype: The CDR3 does not end in the conserved phenylalanine or tryptophan, so this is likely a read error. The rearrangement links TRBV7-2 to TRBJ2-1; TRBD2 matches at 11 bases. J lost 4 bases, V lost 5 bases, and 4 bases had no gene match. There are 15 residues in the CDR3. From germline, CDR1 is SGHTA and CDR2 FQGNSA. The CDR3 DNA is TGTGCCAGCAGCCAAGGACTAGCGGGTTACAATGAGCAGTTCTTA. As protein: CASSQGLAGYNEQFL.

This clonotype occurred a few times. This chain links TRBV6-2 or TRBV6-3 with TRBJ2-3; 14 positions match TRBD2. Trimming at V came to 1 base and at J to 8 bases, leaving 8 bases not matched to a gene. The CDR3 is 17 residues long. Germline V gives CDR1 MNHEY, CDR2 SVGEGT. The CDR3 loop is CASSYLGTSGSARTQYF. The CDR3 DNA sequence: TGTGCCAGCAGTTACTTGGGGACTAGCGGGAGTGCGCGTACGCAGTATTTT.

This clonotype was seen repeatedly, ten times or more. The CDR3 reads CASISPGLKTGELFF. CDR3 in DNA: TGTGCCAGCATCTCGCCGGGACTCAAGACCGGGGAGCTGTTTTTT. This chain joins TRBV28 and TRBJ2-2; possibly TRBD2 for D (6 bases). The germline V gene encodes CDR1 MDHEN and CDR2 SYDVKM. The V end was cut by 7 bases, the J end by 5 bases, with 17 bases between. The length of the CDR3 is 15 residues. Full variable domain (outside the CDR3, taken from reference TRBV28 and TRBJ2-2): DVKVTQSSRYLVKRTGEKVFLECVQDMDHENMFWYRQDPGLGLRLIYFSYDVKMKEKGDIPEGYSVSREKKERFSLILESASTNQTSMYLCASISPGLKTGELFFGEGSRLTVL.

J is TRBJ2-1 and V is TRBV7-3; 8 bases line up with TRBD2. The CDR3 consists of 16 residues. Losses at the gene ends were 5 bases for V and 7 bases for J; bases not matched to a gene: 13. Germline CDR1 SGHTA, CDR2 FQGTGA. The CDR3 DNA sequence: TGTGCCAGCAGCCCCGGGAGTCTAGCGGGTCTGAATGAGCAGTTCTTC. This gives the protein CASSPGSLAGLNEQFF.

This clonotype came up a few times. The V gene is TRBV29-1, the J gene TRBJ1-1; possibly TRBD1 for D (5 bases). Germline CDR1 SQVTM, CDR2 ANQGSEA. V was pared by 7 bases and J by 1 base, with 7 bases between. CDR3 length: 11 residues. The CDR3 here is CSGTGNTEAFF. The DNA of the CDR3 is TGCAGCGGTACAGGGAACACTGAAGCTTTCTTT.

This chain links TRBV7-2 with TRBJ2-2, with 9 bases lining up with TRBD1. The germline V gene encodes CDR1 SGHTA and CDR2 FQGNSA. V trimming: 5 bases; J trimming: 6 bases; junction bases outside the gene matches: 10. The CDR3 has 16 amino acids. The DNA of the CDR3 is TGTGCCAGCAGCATCCGGGACAGGGTTAGGTCCGGGGAGCTGTTTTTT. It specifies CASSIRDRVRSGELFF.

J is TRBJ2-5 and V is TRBV5-6; no clear D gene. Per the germline V gene, CDR1 is SGHDT and CDR2 is YYEEEE. The CDR3 has 15 amino acids. V was cut by 0 bases and J by 3 bases, with 12 bases left in between. CDR3 in DNA: TGTGCCAGCAGCTTGGTAGGCCAGACTGAAGAGACCCAGTACTTC. Amino acids: CASSLVGQTEETQYF.

This clonotype was recorded many times. The chain combines TRBV29-1 with TRBJ2-5, with 16 bases lining up with TRBD2. The trim removed 5 bases at V and 13 bases at J, leaving 10 bases unmatched. Germline-derived CDR1 and CDR2 are SQVTM and ANQGSEA. There are 14 residues in the CDR3. CDR3 bases: TGCAGCGTTCTGCTGGGACTAGCGGGAGGGCCTCGGTACTTC. Translation gives CSVLLGLAGGPRYF.

In this sample, this clonotype turned up a few times. The chain is built from TRBV6-1 and TRBJ2-3; D not resolved. The CDR3 extends over 15 amino acids. Trimming removed 7 bases from V and 4 bases from J, with 18 bases in between. Germline V lookup: CDR1 MNHNS, CDR2 SASEGT. CDR3 sequence reads: CASTLYMGKSDTQYF. CDR3 in DNA: TGTGCCAGCACCCTTTACATGGGGAAGTCAGATACGCAGTATTTT.

The chain employs TRBV12-3 or TRBV12-4 and TRBJ2-7; 7 bases fit TRBD2. Germline trimming cut 5 bases from V and 0 bases from J; bases unmatched to any gene: 10. There are 16 residues in the CDR3. CDR3 amino acids: CASSQGPRGSSYEQYF. The CDR3 region has the DNA TGTGCCAGCAGTCAGGGACCCCGCGGGAGCTCCTACGAGCAGTACTTC.

In its sample, this clonotype was seen a few times. The CDR3 region is CASSARPDEQYF. In DNA, the CDR3 is TGCGCCAGCAGTGCCCGTCCGGACGAGCAGTACTTC. The chain couples TRBV5-1 to TRBJ2-7; no clear D. V lost 5 bases, J lost 5 bases, and 11 bases lay in between. The CDR3 contains 12 residues. Looked up from germline, CDR1 is SGHRS and CDR2 is YFSETQ.

This clonotype was detected ten times or more. The chain recombines TRBV6-5 with TRBJ2-7; perhaps TRBD2 as D (5 bases). The V and J ends lost 2 bases and 2 bases respectively, with 10 bases between them. The length of the CDR3 is 14 residues. Germline-derived CDR1 and CDR2 are MNHEY and SVGAGI. The CDR3 sequence: CASSYGEGTYEQYF. CDR3 in DNA: TGTGCCAGCAGTTACGGAGAGGGAACCTACGAGCAGTACTTC.

The chain employs TRBV20-1 and TRBJ2-1; 7 bases line up with TRBD2. After removal of 3 bases from V and 6 bases from J, the junction contained 8 bases not matched to a gene. The CDR3 sequence is 14 residues long. Germline assignment: CDR1 DFQATT and CDR2 SNEGSKA (reference sequence). The CDR3 region is CSASGGRGLNEQFF. CDR3 nucleotide sequence: TGCAGTGCTAGTGGCGGGAGAGGGCTCAATGAGCAGTTCTTC.

This clonotype has a handful of counts. The V gene is TRBV4-2, the J gene TRBJ1-3; TRBD1 matches at 7 bases. The J segment lost 5 bases and the V segment lost 4 bases, leaving 2 bases of the junction unmatched. Germline CDR1 is LGHNA and CDR2 is YNFKEQ. This CDR3 is 13 amino acids long. CDR3 amino acids: CASSPDRRNTIYF. As DNA, the CDR3 is TGTGCCAGCAGCCCGGACAGGAGAAACACCATATATTTT.

In its sample, this clonotype was seen a few times. This chain joins TRBV4-3 and TRBJ2-5; TRBD2 is a possible D gene (5 bases). V lost 1 base and J 4 bases, leaving 13 bases between the germline ends. The CDR3 consists of 15 residues. The germline gives CDR1 LGHNA, CDR2 YSLEER. DNA for the CDR3: TGCGCCAGCAGCCAAGTTAGCGTTCGTTCAGAGACCCAGTACTTC. Residues: CASSQVSVRSETQYF.

The chain carries TRBV20-1 and TRBJ2-3; 9 positions match TRBD2. The CDR3 runs to 15 residues. Germline CDR1 reads DFQATT; CDR2 reads SNEGSKA (reference sequence). V shed 2 bases, J shed 1 base, and the junction held 4 bases outside the gene matches. Here the CDR3 reads CSARKASGGTDTQYF. CDR3 sequence (DNA): TGCAGTGCTAGAAAGGCTAGCGGGGGCACAGATACGCAGTATTTT.

This clonotype was observed a handful of times. The chain links TRBV9 to TRBJ1-1; D is perhaps TRBD1 (6 bases). The CDR3 loop spans 12 amino acids. V was trimmed by 3 bases and J by 11 bases, leaving 14 bases between them. The V gene's germline CDR1 is SGDLS and CDR2 YYNGEE. As DNA, the CDR3 is TGTGCCAGCAGCGGAGTAGGGGGTGCGGCTTTCTTT. Amino acid sequence: CASSGVGGAAFF.

The chain uses TRBV7-8 and TRBJ2-1; unclear D gene. The germline CDR1 and CDR2 sequences are SGHVS and FQNEAQ. This CDR3 has 11 amino acids. V was shortened by 7 bases and J by 7 bases, with 8 bases between the two germline ends. CDR3 region: CASTYTNEQFF. CDR3 bases: TGTGCCAGCACCTATACGAATGAGCAGTTCTTC.

V gene TRBV10-3 combines with J gene TRBJ2-2, with D unresolved. Germline V lookup: CDR1 ENHRY, CDR2 SYGVKD. V was cut by 1 base and J by 8 bases, with 2 bases left in between. The CDR3 sequence is 11 residues long. The CDR3 spells CAISEFGELFF. The CDR3 DNA sequence: TGTGCCATCAGTGAGTTTGGGGAGCTGTTTTTT.